These T cell receptor beta chains were read from a single sample in a study of early T cells in non-severe SARS-CoV-2 infection. TCRdb fed the 5' RACE reads into MiXCR, producing one record per CDR3 protein. This sample carries 25,000 to 35,000 distinct CDR3 sequences, roughly 6% of them seen once, and the ten largest clones take around 5%. The sample was whole blood. The source is an adult who was a healthcare worker with PCR-confirmed SARS-CoV-2 infection or an uninfected control (not recorded which). Both conserved end residues are part of each CDR3. D genes are given only for firm matches. Not all rows give a size; the values are once, few, many and, for expanded clones, a class.

d_gene,v_gene,j_gene,abundance,CDR3nt,CDR3aa
.,TRBV14,TRBJ2-2,.,TGTGCCAGCAGCCAAGATGAAGGGCAGAACACCGGGGAGCTGTTTTTT,CASSQDEGQNTGELFF
TRBD1,TRBV6-6,TRBJ1-1,.,TGTGCCAGCGACAACGACAGGGGTCGACCTGAAGCTTTCTTT,CASDNDRGRPEAFF
.,TRBV6-5,TRBJ2-5,many,TGTGCCAGCAGTTCCTTTATCAATCCAGGGACCCAGTACTTC,CASSSFINPGTQYF
.,TRBV20-1,TRBJ1-2,many,TGCAGTGCTAGAGATACCCAGTTTGTTGGCTACACCTTC,CSARDTQFVGYTF
.,TRBV7-2,TRBJ2-1,.,TGTGCCAGCAGGCGGGCCGACAATGAGCAGTTCTTC,CASRRADNEQFF
.,TRBV20-1,TRBJ2-1,many,TGCAGTGCTAGATCAGGATCCACATCGGGCGATGAGCAGTTCTTC,CSARSGSTSGDEQFF
.,TRBV18,TRBJ1-1,many,TGTGCCAGCTCACCACTCACGGGGACTGAGAACACTGAAGCTTTCTTT,CASSPLTGTENTEAFF
.,TRBV3-1,TRBJ1-1,many,TGTGCCAGCAGCCAAGGGAGGCAAGGCACTGAAGCTTTCTTT,CASSQGRQGTEAFF
.,TRBV2,TRBJ1-2,many,TGTGCCAGCAGTGAACAGGGTCACGGGGTCTATGGCTACACCTTC,CASSEQGHGVYGYTF
.,TRBV7-2,TRBJ2-3,many,TGTGCCAGCAGCTTAGAGAGGGGGAGCACAGATACGCAGTATTTT,CASSLERGSTDTQYF
.,TRBV18,TRBJ1-6,many,TGTGCCAGCTCACCAAAAGGGGGTGGGGGCCCTTCGAGCTCCTATAATTCACCCCTCCACTTT,CASSPKGGGGPSSSYNSPLHF
.,TRBV20-1,TRBJ2-1,many,TGCAGTGCTAGAGGGCTAGCGTTGATGAATGAGCAGTTCTTC,CSARGLALMNEQFF
.,TRBV6-1,TRBJ2-1,many,TGTGCCAGCAGCGTACGACTAGACAATGAGCAGTTCTTC,CASSVRLDNEQFF
TRBD2,TRBV20-1,TRBJ2-2,few,TGCAGTGCACCCGGGGGGGGACTAGCGGGAACCGGGGAGCTGTTTTTT,CSAPGGGLAGTGELFF
TRBD1,TRBV29-1,TRBJ1-2,.,TGCAGCGTTGGGGGACAGGGGCACGGCTACACCTTC,CSVGGQGHGYTF
.,TRBV21-1,TRBJ2-5,many,TGTGCCAGCAGCAAAGGGGCCAGGGGGCCGCAAGAGACCCAGTACTTC,CASSKGARGPQETQYF
.,TRBV28,TRBJ2-1,many,TGTGCCAGCAGTTCTCGCCTCAGGGATGAGCAGTTCTTC,CASSSRLRDEQFF
TRBD2,TRBV6-5,TRBJ2-3,few,TGTGCCAGCAGTCAACTAGCGGGAGGGCCGACAGACACAGATACGCAGTATTTT,CASSQLAGGPTDTDTQYF
TRBD2,TRBV2,TRBJ2-7,many,TGTGCCAGCAGTGAAAGGGGACGGGCACTAGCGGGAGCCGAGCAGTACTTC,CASSERGRALAGAEQYF
TRBD1,TRBV11-2,TRBJ2-7,many,TGTGCCAGCAGCGCCGGGACAGGGACCTACGAGCAGTACTTC,CASSAGTGTYEQYF
.,TRBV3-1,TRBJ2-3,many,TGTGCCAGCAGCCAAGGGCACAGGAGCACAGATACGCAGTATTTT,CASSQGHRSTDTQYF
TRBD2,TRBV14,TRBJ2-1,many,TGTGCCAGCAGCCCGACAGGTCCCGGGACTAGCGGGTACAGCTCCTACAATGAGCAGTTCTTC,CASSPTGPGTSGYSSYNEQFF
TRBD2,TRBV4-3,TRBJ2-1,.,TGCGCCAGCAGCCTAAGAGGGTATCGGGCTAGCGGAAATGAGCAGTTCTTC,CASSLRGYRASGNEQFF
.,TRBV12-3/TRBV12-4,TRBJ2-1,.,TGTGCCAGCAGTTTAGCTAGAGATGAGCAGTTCTTC,CASSLARDEQFF
TRBD1,TRBV6-5,TRBJ1-2,many,TGTGCCAGCAGTTACGTTTGGGGACAGGGGAACTATGGCTACACCTTC,CASSYVWGQGNYGYTF
.,TRBV7-8,TRBJ2-6,many,TGTGCCAGCAGCTTCGGGGGACAACTCTCTGGGGCCAACGTCCTGACTTTC,CASSFGGQLSGANVLTF
TRBD2,TRBV7-6,TRBJ2-2,many,TGTGCCAGCTCGCCGTCAAGCGGGAGAAACAGGGAGCTGTTTTTT,CASSPSSGRNRELFF
.,TRBV6-6,TRBJ2-1,many,TGTGCCAGCATTCCAGTCGGGCAGGGCAACTTCAATGAGCAGTTCTTC,CASIPVGQGNFNEQFF
TRBD1,TRBV20-1,TRBJ2-7,many,TGCAGTGCTAGCCCGGACAGGGGATACGAGCAGTACTTC,CSASPDRGYEQYF
TRBD1,TRBV12-3/TRBV12-4,TRBJ2-5,.,TGTGCCAGCAGTCACCGACGGACAGGGTGGGAGACCCAGTACTTC,CASSHRRTGWETQYF
.,TRBV6-5,TRBJ1-2,many,TGTGCCTCCAAGGGGGGGCAGGGCTACACCTTC,CASKGGQGYTF
.,TRBV20-1,TRBJ1-1,few,TGCAGTGCCAAAAGTCGAAGGGGAGCAAACACTGAAGCTTTCTTT,CSAKSRRGANTEAFF
.,TRBV11-2,TRBJ1-1,many,TGTGCCAGCAGCTTTTTGGGGCACACTGAAGCTTTCTTT,CASSFLGHTEAFF
TRBD2,TRBV20-1,TRBJ2-1,many,TGCAGTGTTAGTCCGCGGGAGGATGGTGAGCAGTTCTTC,CSVSPREDGEQFF
.,TRBV11-2,TRBJ2-1,many,TGTGCCAGCAGTTTAAGGTCGGGACTGGCGTACAATGAGCAGTTCTTC,CASSLRSGLAYNEQFF
TRBD2,TRBV29-1,TRBJ2-3,many,TGCAGCGTGGGTCTCCGGACTAGCACTCTCCTTTGGGATACGCAGTATTTT,CSVGLRTSTLLWDTQYF
.,TRBV19,TRBJ1-6,many,TGTGCCAGTAGACTGAGCTCCTATAATTCACCCCTCCACTTT,CASRLSSYNSPLHF
.,TRBV20-1,TRBJ2-2,many,TGCAGTGCTAGAGTTACCGGCACCGGGGAGCTGTTTTTT,CSARVTGTGELFF
TRBD2,TRBV7-2,TRBJ2-5,many,TGTGCCAGCAGCTTAGCCGGGAGGGTCCTCCAAGAGACCCAGTACTTC,CASSLAGRVLQETQYF
TRBD2,TRBV20-1,TRBJ2-5,many,TGCAGTGCTAGCGGGGGGGGAGAGACCCAGTACTTC,CSASGGGETQYF
TRBD1,TRBV2,TRBJ2-3,.,TGTGCCAGCAGTGAAGTCACCGGGACAGCCACAGATACGCAGTATTTT,CASSEVTGTATDTQYF
.,TRBV20-1,TRBJ2-7,few,TGCAGTGCTAGAGATACCCTAATCGGGAGAGGGAACGAGCAGTACTTC,CSARDTLIGRGNEQYF
TRBD2,TRBV29-1,TRBJ2-5,many,TGCGGCCACGGACTAGCGGGCTATCAGTACTTC,CGHGLAGYQYF
TRBD2,TRBV20-1,TRBJ2-1,.,TGCAGTGCCTCCGGAACTAGCGTGGGCAATGAGCAGTTCTTC,CSASGTSVGNEQFF
.,TRBV11-2,TRBJ2-1,many,TGTGCCAGCAGCGCAGCCCCCTCGGAGGCCGACAATGAGCAGTTCTTC,CASSAAPSEADNEQFF
.,TRBV20-1,TRBJ2-7,.,TGCAGTGCTACGGCTTCCTACGAGCAGTACTTC,CSATASYEQYF
TRBD1,TRBV20-1,TRBJ2-7,many,TGCAGTGCCACAAATCCGGGACAGGGGTCCTACGAGCAGTACTTC,CSATNPGQGSYEQYF
.,TRBV20-1,TRBJ2-5,many,TGCAGTGCTAGAGAGGGTTTGTGGGAGACCCAGTACTTC,CSAREGLWETQYF
.,TRBV28,TRBJ2-1,many,TGTGCCAGCAGTCCCCGGACAGCTCCTTACAATGAGCAGTTCTTC,CASSPRTAPYNEQFF